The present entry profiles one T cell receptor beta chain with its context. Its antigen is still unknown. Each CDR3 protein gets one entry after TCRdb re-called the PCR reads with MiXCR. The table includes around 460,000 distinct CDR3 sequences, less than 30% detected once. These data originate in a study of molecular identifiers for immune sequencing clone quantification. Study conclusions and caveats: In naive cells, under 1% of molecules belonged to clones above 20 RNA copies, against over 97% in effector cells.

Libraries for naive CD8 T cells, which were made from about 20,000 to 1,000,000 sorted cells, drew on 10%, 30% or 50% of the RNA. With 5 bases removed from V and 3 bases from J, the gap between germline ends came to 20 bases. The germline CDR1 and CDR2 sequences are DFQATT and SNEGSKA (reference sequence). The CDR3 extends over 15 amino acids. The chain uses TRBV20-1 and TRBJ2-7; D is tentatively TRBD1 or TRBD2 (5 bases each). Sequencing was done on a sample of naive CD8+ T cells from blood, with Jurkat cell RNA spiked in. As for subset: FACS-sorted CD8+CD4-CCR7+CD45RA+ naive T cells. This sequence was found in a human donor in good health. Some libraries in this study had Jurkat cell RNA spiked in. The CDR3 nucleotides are TGCAGTGCTTTAAGATCCGGGACGTCCCGCTACGAGCAGTACTTC. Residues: CSALRSGTSRYEQYF.